This TCR beta chain is from a study of early T cells in non-severe SARS-CoV-2 infection (dated by TCRdb to the early 2020s). About the study as a whole: TCR sequencing used bulk RNA from unsorted whole blood, so alpha and beta chains could not be paired. The study at large found these results: Matching against VDJdb was skewed toward anti-spike CD8 responses, likely underestimated virus-specific expansions, and missed private and CD4 specificities.

Library construction relied on 5' RACE. Sequencing was performed on a NextSeq 500. Unique molecular identifiers were attached to individual cDNA molecules in the TCR library protocol so that sequencing error and PCR bias could be corrected. TCR alpha and beta chains were both sequenced, and the abundances of alpha and beta sequences in each sample were closely correlated with each other. As for how the authors treated the data: Decombinator V4 was used to perform V gene, J gene and CDR3 annotation of TCR sequences. TCRs were defined as expanded if a significant change between any two time points was detected under a Poisson model with p below 0.0001. TCR abundances were normalised to the total number of TCRs sequenced per sample and were expressed as counts per million. TRAV1-2 paired with TRAJ12, TRAJ20 or TRAJ33 defined MAIT TCRs, while TRAV10 paired with TRAJ18 defined iNKT TCRs. VDJdb, accessed on 1 November 2021, was searched for TCRs annotated for CMV, EBV and SARS-CoV-2, and TCRs annotated for more than one antigen were excluded. The public reads were reanalyzed by TCRdb: fastp trimming at Q25, MiXCR alignment, in-frame beta chains only. CDR3 protein duplicates are merged, each entry listing the most common genes and DNA. TCRdb, rather than the study authors, made the V and J calls. This sample gives around 61,000 distinct CDR3 sequences in total; less than 14% of them show up just once. Clones ranked in the top ten supply roughly 1.7% of the sample.

The CDR3 spans 12 residues, from the cysteine through the phenylalanine. Only CDR3 DNA is held: 36 bases, read in frame from base 1. The junction carries 11 bases between V and J, which are trimmed by 9 bases and 3 bases respectively. According to the germline V gene, CDR1 reads SNHLY and CDR2 reads FYNNEI. Comments on this clonotype: Its antigen remains undetermined. No quality values exist for individual bases; no much larger clone is one base distant.

Set within a cohort of healthcare workers in London, UK, this nested case-control study involved weekly PCR testing of nasopharyngeal swabs along with blood sampling. Healthcare workers were enrolled in the week of the UK lockdown, from 23 to 31 March 2020, and were followed every week for up to roughly 16 weeks. The sequence derives from an adult who was a healthcare worker with PCR-confirmed SARS-CoV-2 infection or an uninfected control (not recorded which). The sample comprised whole blood. The rearrangement joined TRBV2 to TRBJ1-1; 6 matching bases give a weak D call of TRBD1. The CDR3 reads CARGAYDTEAFF. The nucleotides read TGTGCCAGGGGGGCTTATGACACTGAAGCTTTCTTT.